This T cell receptor (beta chain) was sequenced in a study of blood T cell repertoires in COVID-19. In the study overall: PBMCs, B-cell-depleted T cells, or T cells were the source of the cDNA or gDNA that made up the material.

Under the authors' procedure: Estimates of nucleated cell counts were drawn from the amplification of reference gene primers. The data were produced by immunoSEQ multiplex PCR, yet TCRdb's version contains in-frame clones alone and is incomplete. The V and J calls and clone size were taken over from that table, and D and trimming were inferred from the DNA. The table has over 10,000 clones, approximately 85% seen once. V was cut by 2 bases and J by 7 bases, with 17 bases left in between. This CDR3 is built from 15 residues. CDR1 and CDR2 (germline): MGHRA, YSYEKL. Sequencing was carried out using peripheral blood. This chain links TRBV4-1 with TRBJ1-2; D unresolved. This clonotype was obtained from a human donor in a cohort sampled during active COVID-19. The CDR3 reads CASSQTRQRVRGYTF. The CDR3 DNA follows: TGCGCCAGCAGCCAAACCAGGCAGAGGGTACGTGGCTACACCTTC.